This T cell receptor beta chain appears in the sequencing data of a study of post-analysis software for immune sequencing data. The CDR3 totals 17 residues. The trim removed 3 bases at V and 4 bases at J, leaving 11 bases unmatched. Germline V gene sequence: CDR1 LNHNV, CDR2 YYDKDF (reference sequence). Unique molecular identifiers were built into the TCR beta cDNA libraries. The T cell input of roughly 0.95 to 11 million gave 400,000 to 500,000 cDNA molecules. Each CDR3 protein is one row after TCRdb ran MiXCR on the PCR reads. This sample has fewer than 600,000 distinct CDR3 sequences, with 40% to 55% found just once. Notes on the study in general: There were four or five TRBV segments more frequent in patients than controls, and TRBV5-6, TRBV5-1 and TRBV20-1 were among them.

This clonotype came up a few times. The target antigen is unknown. The source of this sequence is a girl under 18 with multiple sclerosis. The V gene is TRBV15, the J gene TRBJ2-5; 10 nucleotides match TRBD2. The specimen was blood. The CDR3 coding sequence is TGTGCCACCAGCAGGGATTGGGTGTTAGCGGGAGGAGAGACCCAGTACTTC. It codes for CATSRDWVLAGGETQYF.